The 18 T cell receptor beta chains presented below share a single source sample, sequenced in a study of blood T cell repertoires in COVID-19. Sequencing was performed with immunoSEQ multiplex PCR; in TCRdb, only in-frame clones are kept and a portion is missing. The sample carries 290,000 or so clones, 80% to 85% recorded once. The sequencing input was PBMCs or T cells enriched from blood (not recorded which). These receptors were taken from a man aged 40-55 years who had been exposed to COVID-19.

The chain carries TRBV10-2 and TRBJ1-6, with 8 nucleotides matching TRBD1. The CDR3 length is 14 residues. J was trimmed by 8 bases and V by 8 bases; bases with no gene match: 8. The germline V gene has CDR1 WSHSY and CDR2 SAAADI. The CDR3 DNA reads TGCGCCAGCGGCTGGACAGGGTTAGATTCACCCCTCCACTTT. Amino acid sequence: CASGWTGLDSPLHF.

The chain employs TRBV9 and TRBJ2-3; D possibly corresponds to TRBD2 (5 bases). The CDR3 is 15 amino acids. Trimming pared 1 base from V and 1 base from J, leaving 10 bases between. Germline CDR1 and CDR2: SGDLS and YYNGEE. The CDR3 reads CASSVLGSGTDTQYF. CDR3 coding DNA: TGTGCCAGCAGCGTATTAGGGAGTGGCACAGATACGCAGTATTTT.

The chain carries TRBV6-1 and TRBJ1-2, with D possibly TRBD1 on 5 matching bases. Deletions cut 2 bases from V and 4 bases from J, with 17 bases between. Germline assignment: CDR1 MNHNS and CDR2 SASEGT. The CDR3 is made up of 16 amino acids. CDR3 in DNA: TGTGCCAGCAGTGAACGTGGCAGGGAACTCCCCTATGGCTACACCTTC. Amino acids: CASSERGRELPYGYTF.

This rearrangement joins TRBV10-1 to TRBJ2-7; TRBD2 might be the D (5 bases). This CDR3 comprises 10 residues. Germline V gives CDR1 WNHNN, CDR2 SYGVQD (reference sequence). The V end lost 4 bases, the J end lost 8 bases, and 6 bases lay between the germline ends. CDR3 in DNA: TGCGCCAGCAGTGGGACTCAGCAGTACTTC. As protein: CASSGTQQYF.

This clone was found a few times. This sequence joins TRBV2 and TRBJ2-2, with a weak D call TRBD1 (6 bases). Germline V gene lookup returns CDR1 SNHLY and CDR2 FYNNEI. Trimming removed 4 bases at V and 1 base at J, with 13 bases between. The CDR3 contains 16 residues. CDR3 sequence: CASSAQGPGNTGELFF. CDR3 sequence (DNA): TGTGCCAGCAGTGCGCAGGGGCCGGGGAACACCGGGGAGCTGTTTTTT.

The chain couples TRBV11-2 to TRBJ2-3, with D perhaps matching TRBD1 (6 bases). There are 16 residues in the CDR3. Germline lookup yields CDR1 SGHAT and CDR2 FQNNGV. The V end was cut by 5 bases, the J end by 4 bases, with 19 bases between. CDR3: CASSLDRKGSADTQYF. In DNA, the CDR3 is TGTGCCAGCAGCCTCGACAGGAAGGGCTCAGCAGATACGCAGTATTTT.

The chain uses TRBV2 and TRBJ2-7; 9 positions match TRBD2. Germline V lookup: CDR1 SNHLY, CDR2 FYNNEI. Trimming removed 7 bases from V and 3 bases from J; junction bases left unmatched: 16. CDR3 length: 17 amino acids. This CDR3 is CASTTLGAGGLDYEQYF. DNA of the CDR3: TGTGCCAGCACTACCCTGGGGGCGGGAGGGCTAGACTACGAGCAGTACTTC. Complete variable domain (other parts from reference TRBV2 and TRBJ2-7): EPEVTQTPSHQVTQMGQEVILRCVPISNHLYFYWYRQILGQKVEFLVSFYNNEISEKSEIFDDQFSVERPDGSNFTLKIRSTKLEDSAMYFCASTTLGAGGLDYEQYFGPGTRLTVT.

This chain joins TRBV19 and TRBJ2-7, with a tentative D call TRBD2 (6 bases). The CDR3 is 14 amino acids. Germline loops: CDR1 LNHDA, CDR2 SQIVND (reference sequence). V dropped 6 bases and J dropped 3 bases, with 15 bases sitting between them. Written as DNA, the CDR3 is TGTGCCAGTAGCCTGGGACTGAAATTCTACGAGCAGTACTTC. It encodes CASSLGLKFYEQYF.

CDR3 region: CASSGFRGQEQFF. The CDR3 DNA reads TGTGCCAGCAGCGGATTTCGGGGACAAGAGCAGTTCTTC. The J gene is TRBJ2-1, the V gene TRBV7-9; possible D gene TRBD1, 6 bases. Germline V gene lookup returns CDR1 SEHNR and CDR2 FQNEAQ (reference sequence). Trimming stripped 5 bases from V and 10 bases from J, with 15 bases between. The CDR3 covers 13 residues.

The rearrangement joins TRBV11-3 to TRBJ2-3; 7 bases agree with TRBD1. The CDR3 loop spans 14 amino acids. Trimming removed 5 bases from V and 1 base from J; junction bases left unmatched: 3. Germline CDR1 reads SGHNT; CDR2 reads YENEEA. CDR3 nucleotides: TGTGCCAGCAGCCAAGGGGGCGGCACAGATACGCAGTATTTT. Encoded protein: CASSQGGGTDTQYF.

The J gene is TRBJ1-3, the V gene TRBV6-5; 8 positions match TRBD1. The CDR3 runs to 15 residues. J was trimmed by 1 base and V by 7 bases; bases with no gene match: 6. Germline values: CDR1 MNHEY, CDR2 SVGAGI. The chain's CDR3 is CASTQTGVSGNTIYF. DNA of the CDR3: TGTGCCAGCACCCAGACAGGGGTTTCTGGAAACACCATATATTTT.

This clone has a single count. This chain links TRBV30 with TRBJ1-5; maybe TRBD1 (5 bases). The V gene's germline CDR1 is GTSNPN and CDR2 SVGIG (reference sequence). V was pared by 5 bases and J by 6 bases, with 14 bases between. The CDR3 covers 13 residues. CDR3 region: CAWGADMGQPQHF. DNA of the CDR3: TGTGCCTGGGGGGCGGACATGGGTCAGCCCCAGCATTTT.

The CDR3 DNA reads TGTGCCAGCCCCCCTCCGACCGGCCGGGGAGGCTACACCTTC. Its translation is CASPPPTGRGGYTF. J is TRBJ1-2 and V is TRBV2; D remains ambiguous. Germline V gene lookup returns CDR1 SNHLY and CDR2 FYNNEI. The CDR3 is 14 residues long. The V and J ends lost 8 bases and 8 bases respectively, with 21 bases between them.

The chain combines TRBV27 with TRBJ1-5; D is unresolved. Germline V gene sequence: CDR1 MNHEY, CDR2 SMNVEV (reference sequence). V lost 5 bases and J 7 bases, leaving 9 bases between the germline ends. The CDR3 runs to 12 residues. CDR3 loop: CASSASGQPQHF. The CDR3 DNA reads as TGTGCCAGCAGTGCCTCGGGACAGCCCCAGCATTTT.

This clone was counted only a few times. This rearrangement joins TRBV19 to TRBJ1-2; D remains unclear. This CDR3 has 13 amino acids. Germline V gives CDR1 LNHDA, CDR2 SQIVND (reference sequence). V was trimmed by 4 bases and J by 8 bases, leaving 14 bases between them. Written as DNA, the CDR3 is TGTGCCAGTAGTACGAGCCCCCGTAAGGGCTACACCTTC. The encoded protein is CASSTSPRKGYTF.

The chain carries TRBV5-1 and TRBJ1-2, with D unclear. Trimming shortened V by 0 bases and J by 8 bases, and 11 bases separated the two germline ends. The CDR3 spans 13 residues. From germline, CDR1 is SGHRS and CDR2 YFSETQ. The CDR3 DNA reads TGCGCCAGCAGCTTGGAAACTATTTCGGGCTACACCTTC. Translated: CASSLETISGYTF. Filled out from reference TRBV5-1 and TRBJ1-2, the complete variable domain reads KAGVTQTPRYLIKTRGQQVTLSCSPISGHRSVSWYQQTPGQGLQFLFEYFSETQRNKGNFPGRFSGRQFSNSRSEMNVSTLELGDSALYLCASSLETISGYTFGSGTRLTVV.

The rearrangement joins TRBV5-4 to TRBJ1-6, with 7 nucleotides matching TRBD1. Germline assignment: CDR1 SGHNT and CDR2 YYREEE (reference sequence). The CDR3 runs to 15 residues. V lost 1 base and J lost 9; bases outside the gene matches: 7. DNA for the CDR3: TGTGCCAGCAGCTTGCAGAGACAGGGTCTTTCACCCCTCCACTTT. It codes for CASSLQRQGLSPLHF.

The J gene is TRBJ1-5, the V gene TRBV19, with 9 bases that match TRBD1. The CDR3 is 18 residues long. V shed 1 base and J 0 bases; nucleotides not matched to a gene: 7. Germline loops: CDR1 LNHDA, CDR2 SQIVND (reference sequence). This CDR3 is CASSIVGQGLYSNQPQHF. CDR3 bases: TGTGCCAGTAGTATAGTGGGACAGGGACTTTATAGCAATCAGCCCCAGCATTTT.